This paragraph covers one TCR beta chain sequence. The antigen this receptor binds is unknown. Per-nucleotide qualities are absent, and no much larger clonotype sits a single base away. These data are taken from a study of blood T cell repertoires in COVID-19 (dated by TCRdb to about 2020). Turning to the overall study: The collaborator samples originated in the United States, Italy and Spain and spanned the acute and convalescent phases of COVID-19. The repertoires were released in a freely available public database meant as a resource for research on the immune response to SARS-CoV-2. The dataset comprised deeply sampled blood TCRbeta repertoires from subjects exposed to, actively infected with, or recovered from COVID-19. The material from the prospective study consisted of cDNA or gDNA derived from T cells, B-cell-depleted T cells, or PBMCs. Where available, HLA class I and class II types were obtained from metadata supplied by the sample provider rather than from assay-based typing. Samples came from the ongoing ImmuneRACE study (first 160 participants) plus 1,254 subjects from 6 global collaborators. Sample metadata almost always included a de-identified subject ID, COVID-19 status, age in years and sex.

TCRbeta CDR3 regions were amplified from genomic DNA using the immunoSEQ Assay, a bias-controlled multiplex PCR. Under the source paper's analysis protocol: Within the assay, amplification of reference gene primers was used to estimate how many nucleated cells each sample contained. Sequence reads were collapsed and filtered to measure the absolute abundance of every unique TCRbeta CDR3 rearrangement. For each sample, productive Simpson clonality was calculated as the square root of Simpson's diversity index across productive rearrangements. This immuneACCESS table, as held by TCRdb, lists in-frame sequences with V and J called but not all clones. Of the missing ones, under half trace to an unresolved V gene in checked studies; the others have no known cause. D and trimming come from the DNA, and the V and J calls and clone size come from that table. The sample includes about 67,000 clones, with 86% observed a single time. The ten biggest clones cover just under 4.5% of the sample.

Paper-wide results and their limitations: The amount of clinical and demographic metadata varied by source and participant and was provided uncurated.

Whole blood was collected in K2EDTA tubes by collaborating institutions according to the institutions' own protocols. For TCRbeta analysis, collaborator samples were shipped as frozen whole blood, as isolated PBMCs, or as DNA extracted from either sample type. Source material: peripheral blood. The sequence was collected from a man between 45 and 60 years old with active COVID-19.

The CDR3 here reads CASSRPSSAGEQYF. The nucleotide sequence reads as follows: TGTGCCAGCAGCCGGCCATCTTCTGCGGGAGAGCAGTACTTC. The chain is made from TRBV6-5 and TRBJ2-7, with TRBD2 tentatively as D gene (6 bases match). Cut back by 6 bases and 7 bases, the V and J ends lie 19 bases apart. The CDR3 sequence holds 14 residues, the cysteine and phenylalanine included. Solely the CDR3 DNA is kept, with 42 bases framed from the first base. The germline V gene yields MNHEY for CDR1 and SVGAGI for CDR2.